Below, 10 T cell receptor beta chains from the same sample are listed, as sequenced in a study of Ad26.COV2.S vaccination and SARS-CoV-2 variants (dated by TCRdb to 2020 to 2023). The library was built by means of the immunoSEQ multiplex PCR assay. Here the immuneACCESS table is served through TCRdb, limited to in-frame sequences with V and J called. Missing clones are a known gap in these copies; in checked studies unresolved V genes cover under half, and the rest lacks a known reason. The sample table contains hundreds of thousands of clones; only one count was recorded for 85% to 90% of them. Approximately 4.5% of the sample goes to the ten largest clones. The treatment or condition label, as the study defines it: roughly 18 received Ad26.COV2.S at low or high dose, single or two shots; several received placebo; per-sample allocation not given. Repertoires of vaccine and placebo recipients were sequenced from samples taken on day 63 after the first injection.

The sequences come from peripheral blood, collected in a trial of Ad26.COV2.S vaccine versus placebo. The origin of the receptors is a person between 18 and 65 years old who received the Ad26.COV2.S COVID-19 vaccine or a placebo.

The genes are TRBV5-1 and TRBJ2-3, with D maybe TRBD2 (6 bases). This CDR3 is 15 amino acids long. Trimming stripped 4 bases from V and 1 base from J, with 13 bases between. The germline CDR1 and CDR2 sequences are SGHRS and YFSETQ. CDR3 amino acids: CASSKRLEGTDTQYF. As DNA, the CDR3 is TGCGCCAGCAGCAAGCGACTAGAGGGCACAGATACGCAGTATTTT.

The rearrangement uses TRBV7-6 and TRBJ2-2; 8 nucleotides align to TRBD2. The germline CDR1 and CDR2 sequences are SGHVS and FNYEAQ. J was trimmed by 3 bases and V by 1 base; bases with no gene match: 7. The length of the CDR3 is 17 residues. The CDR3 loop is CASSLEQREGHTGELFF. The CDR3 bases are TGTGCCAGCAGCTTAGAGCAACGGGAGGGCCACACCGGGGAGCTGTTTTTT.

This chain connects TRBV6-2 or TRBV6-3 to TRBJ1-2, with TRBD1 matching over 12 bases. The germline V gene encodes CDR1 MNHEY and CDR2 SVGEGT. V was clipped by 6 bases and J by 5 bases; unmatched bases: 13. This CDR3 is 17 amino acids long. CDR3 loop: CASSLTTGQGAFYGYTF. In DNA, the CDR3 is TGTGCCAGCAGCCTTACGACGGGACAGGGGGCTTTTTATGGCTACACCTTC.

The V and J genes are TRBV30 and TRBJ2-3, with 8 bases identical to TRBD1. The V segment lost 7 bases and the J segment 0 bases; nucleotides outside the gene matches: 6. The CDR3 totals 14 residues. Per the germline V gene, CDR1 is GTSNPN and CDR2 is SVGIG (reference sequence). The CDR3 DNA sequence: TGTGCCTCCCAGACAGGGGATAGCACAGATACGCAGTATTTT. Protein product: CASQTGDSTDTQYF.

The chain is built from TRBV6-1 and TRBJ2-5; TRBD2 matches 12 bases. Germline assignment: CDR1 MNHNS and CDR2 SASEGT. The CDR3 contains 17 residues. J was trimmed by 5 bases and V by 2 bases; bases with no gene match: 9. The CDR3 reads CASSETYGLAGGETQYF. Here the CDR3 DNA reads TGTGCCAGCAGTGAAACGTATGGTCTAGCGGGGGGGGAGACCCAGTACTTC.

The rearrangement links TRBV2 to TRBJ2-7; D may be TRBD2 (5 bases). Trimming stripped 7 bases from V and 3 bases from J, with 16 bases between. This CDR3 spans 14 amino acids. From germline, CDR1 is SNHLY and CDR2 FYNNEI. CDR3 amino acids: CASTVREYFYEQYF. CDR3 nucleotides: TGTGCCAGCACAGTAAGGGAGTATTTCTACGAGCAGTACTTC.

This sequence joins TRBV28 and TRBJ2-3; D might be TRBD2 (6 bases). V lost 5 bases to trimming and J lost 4 bases, with 16 bases between them. This CDR3 is 15 amino acids long. Germline V CDR1 and CDR2: MDHEN, SYDVKM. This CDR3 is CASSPTGRESDTQYF. CDR3 in DNA: TGTGCCAGCAGTCCCACCGGCCGGGAGTCAGATACGCAGTATTTT.

The CDR3 region has the DNA TGCAGTGCTAGTATGGCGGGAGTGGGGGATACGCAGTATTTT. It specifies CSASMAGVGDTQYF. The rearrangement uses TRBV20-1 and TRBJ2-3, with TRBD2 matching 7 bases. CDR3 length: 14 residues. After removal of 3 bases from V and 6 bases from J, the junction contained 9 bases not matched to a gene. Germline V gene lookup returns CDR1 DFQATT and CDR2 SNEGSKA (reference sequence).

The rearrangement joins TRBV28 to TRBJ2-7; D is unclear. CDR3 size: 9 residues. V shed 8 bases and J shed 5 bases, with 4 bases lying between them. Germline lookup yields CDR1 MDHEN and CDR2 SYDVKM. The CDR3 DNA reads TGTGCCAGCGGTCACGAGCAGTACTTC. This codes for CASGHEQYF.

The chain employs TRBV5-4 and TRBJ2-3; TRBD2 aligns across 11 bases. CDR3 length: 15 residues. Germline loops: CDR1 SGHNT, CDR2 YYREEE (reference sequence). V lost 4 bases and J lost 2; bases outside the gene matches: 3. This CDR3 reads CASSQGLAATDTQYF. CDR3 nucleotides: TGTGCCAGCAGCCAGGGACTAGCGGCCACAGATACGCAGTATTTT.